This T cell receptor beta chain was sequenced for a study of beta chain features in type 1 diabetes. Every bit of the isolated RNA underwent reverse transcription, so sequencing read expressed TCRB transcripts. Sequencing was performed with immunoSEQ multiplex PCR; in TCRdb, only in-frame clones are kept and a portion is missing. The sample contains under 800,000 clones, 15% to 18% of which appear only once. This CDR3 has 14 residues. CDR1 and CDR2 from the germline V gene are SSHAT and FNYEAQ (reference sequence). V was trimmed by 5 bases and J by 4 bases, leaving 15 bases between them. Each sorted fraction was over 95% pure. This clone was counted between two and nine times.

The receptor's source is a man aged 18 to 30 in good health. Sequenced material: naive CD4+ T cells from blood. The rearrangement links TRBV7-7 to TRBJ2-7; the D gene is possibly TRBD1 (6 bases). DNA of the CDR3: TGTGCCAGCAGCCAACTGGACAGACATTACGAGCAGTACTTC. Translated, it gives CASSQLDRHYEQYF. Full variable domain (outside the CDR3, taken from reference TRBV7-7 and TRBJ2-7): GAGVSQSPRYKVTKRGQDVTLRCDPISSHATLYWYQQALGQGPEFLTYFNYEAQPDKSGLPSDRFSAERPEGSISTLTIQRTEQRDSAMYRCASSQLDRHYEQYFGPGTRLTVT.